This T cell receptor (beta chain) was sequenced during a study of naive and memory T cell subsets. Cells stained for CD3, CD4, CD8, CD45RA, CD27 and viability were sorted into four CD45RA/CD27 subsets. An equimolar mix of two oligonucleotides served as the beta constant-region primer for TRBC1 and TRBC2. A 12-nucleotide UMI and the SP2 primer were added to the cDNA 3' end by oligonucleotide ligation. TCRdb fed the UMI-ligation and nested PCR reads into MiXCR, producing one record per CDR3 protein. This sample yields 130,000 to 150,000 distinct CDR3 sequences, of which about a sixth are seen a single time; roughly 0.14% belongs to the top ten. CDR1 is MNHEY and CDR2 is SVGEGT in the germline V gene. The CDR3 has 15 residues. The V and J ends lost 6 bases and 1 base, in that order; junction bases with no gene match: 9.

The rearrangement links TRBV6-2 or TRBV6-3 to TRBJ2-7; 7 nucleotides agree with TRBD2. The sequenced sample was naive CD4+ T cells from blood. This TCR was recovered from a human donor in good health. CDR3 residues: CASRPGTSASYEQYF. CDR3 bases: TGTGCCAGCAGACCCGGTACTAGCGCATCCTACGAGCAGTACTTC.